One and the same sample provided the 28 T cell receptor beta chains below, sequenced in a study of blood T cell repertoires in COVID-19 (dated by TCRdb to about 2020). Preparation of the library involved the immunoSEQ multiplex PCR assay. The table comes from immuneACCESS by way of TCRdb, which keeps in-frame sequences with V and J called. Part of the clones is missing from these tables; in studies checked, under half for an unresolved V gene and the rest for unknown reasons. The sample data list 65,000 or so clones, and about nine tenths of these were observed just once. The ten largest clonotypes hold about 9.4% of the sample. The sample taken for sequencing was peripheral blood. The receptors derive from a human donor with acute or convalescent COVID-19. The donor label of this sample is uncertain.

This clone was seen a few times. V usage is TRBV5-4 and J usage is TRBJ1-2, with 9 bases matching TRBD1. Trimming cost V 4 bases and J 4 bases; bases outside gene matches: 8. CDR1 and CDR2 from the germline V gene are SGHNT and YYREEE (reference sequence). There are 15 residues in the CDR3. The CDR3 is CASSPSRDRVYGYTF. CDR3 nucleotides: TGTGCCAGCAGCCCAAGTAGGGACAGGGTCTATGGCTACACCTTC.

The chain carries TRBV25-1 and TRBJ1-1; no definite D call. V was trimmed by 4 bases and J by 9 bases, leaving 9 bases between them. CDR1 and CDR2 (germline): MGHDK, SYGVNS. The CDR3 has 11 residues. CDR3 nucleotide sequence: TGTGCCAGCAGTGGCGGGCAAAAAGCTTTCTTT. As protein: CASSGGQKAFF.

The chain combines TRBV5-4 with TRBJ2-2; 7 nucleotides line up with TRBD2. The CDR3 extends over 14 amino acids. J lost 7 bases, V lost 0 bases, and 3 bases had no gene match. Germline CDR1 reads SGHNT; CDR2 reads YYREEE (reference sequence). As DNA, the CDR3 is TGTGCCAGCAGCTTGGAAGGGAGGGTCGGGGAGCTGTTTTTT. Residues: CASSLEGRVGELFF.

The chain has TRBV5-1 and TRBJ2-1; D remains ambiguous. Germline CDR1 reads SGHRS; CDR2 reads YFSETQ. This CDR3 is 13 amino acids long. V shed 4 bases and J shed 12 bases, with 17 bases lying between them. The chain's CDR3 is CASSADIRVSQFF. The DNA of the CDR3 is TGCGCCAGCAGCGCAGATATCCGGGTCTCGCAGTTCTTC. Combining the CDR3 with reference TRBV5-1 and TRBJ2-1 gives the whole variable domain KAGVTQTPRYLIKTRGQQVTLSCSPISGHRSVSWYQQTPGQGLQFLFEYFSETQRNKGNFPGRFSGRQFSNSRSEMNVSTLELGDSALYLCASSADIRVSQFFGPGTRLTVL.

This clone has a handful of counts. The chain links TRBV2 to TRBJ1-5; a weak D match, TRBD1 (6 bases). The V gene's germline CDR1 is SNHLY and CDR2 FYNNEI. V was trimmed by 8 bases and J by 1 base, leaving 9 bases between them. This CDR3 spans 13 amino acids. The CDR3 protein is CASHRESNQPQHF. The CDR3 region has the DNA TGTGCCAGCCACAGGGAAAGCAATCAGCCCCAGCATTTT.

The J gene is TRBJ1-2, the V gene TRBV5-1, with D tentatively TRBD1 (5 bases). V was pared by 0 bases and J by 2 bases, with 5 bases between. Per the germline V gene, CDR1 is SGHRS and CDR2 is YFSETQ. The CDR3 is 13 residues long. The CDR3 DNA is TGCGCCAGCAGCTTGGAGGGGAACTATGGCTACACCTTC. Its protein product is CASSLEGNYGYTF.

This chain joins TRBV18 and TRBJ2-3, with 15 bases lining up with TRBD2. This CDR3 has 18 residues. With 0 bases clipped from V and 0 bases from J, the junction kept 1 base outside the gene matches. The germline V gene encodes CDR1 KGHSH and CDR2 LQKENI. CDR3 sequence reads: CASSPPGLAGGSTDTQYF. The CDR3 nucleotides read TGTGCCAGCTCACCACCGGGACTAGCGGGGGGAAGCACAGATACGCAGTATTTT.

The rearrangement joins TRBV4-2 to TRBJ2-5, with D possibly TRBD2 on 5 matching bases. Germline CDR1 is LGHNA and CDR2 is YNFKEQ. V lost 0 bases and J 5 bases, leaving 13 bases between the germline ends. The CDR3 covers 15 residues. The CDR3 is CASSQDSGERETQYF. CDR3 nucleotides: TGTGCCAGCAGCCAAGATTCCGGGGAAAGGGAGACCCAGTACTTC.

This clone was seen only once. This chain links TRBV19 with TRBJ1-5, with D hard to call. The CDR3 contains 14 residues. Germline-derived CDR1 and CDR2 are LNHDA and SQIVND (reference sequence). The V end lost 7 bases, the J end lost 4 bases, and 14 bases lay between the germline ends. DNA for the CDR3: TGTGCCAGTACCATCGGAACACAGAATCAGCCCCAGCATTTT. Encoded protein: CASTIGTQNQPQHF.

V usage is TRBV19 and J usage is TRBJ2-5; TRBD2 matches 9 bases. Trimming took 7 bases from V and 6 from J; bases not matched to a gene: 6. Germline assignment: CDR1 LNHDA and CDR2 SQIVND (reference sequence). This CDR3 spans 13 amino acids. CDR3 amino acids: CASTSTSGKTQYF. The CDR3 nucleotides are TGTGCCAGTACCTCGACTAGCGGAAAGACCCAGTACTTC.

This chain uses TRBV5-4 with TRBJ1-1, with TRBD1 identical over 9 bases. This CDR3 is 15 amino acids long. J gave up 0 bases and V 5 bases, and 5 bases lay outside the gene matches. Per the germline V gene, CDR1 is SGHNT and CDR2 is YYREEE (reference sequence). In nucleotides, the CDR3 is TGTGCCAGCAGTATAAACAGGGGGCTGAACACTGAAGCTTTCTTT. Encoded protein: CASSINRGLNTEAFF.

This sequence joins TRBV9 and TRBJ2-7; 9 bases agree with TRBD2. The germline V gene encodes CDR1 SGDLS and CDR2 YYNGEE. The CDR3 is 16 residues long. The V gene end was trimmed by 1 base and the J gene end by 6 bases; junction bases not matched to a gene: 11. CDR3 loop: CASSVTPGVAGAEQYF. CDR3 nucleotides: TGTGCCAGCAGCGTAACCCCCGGGGTAGCGGGAGCCGAGCAGTACTTC.

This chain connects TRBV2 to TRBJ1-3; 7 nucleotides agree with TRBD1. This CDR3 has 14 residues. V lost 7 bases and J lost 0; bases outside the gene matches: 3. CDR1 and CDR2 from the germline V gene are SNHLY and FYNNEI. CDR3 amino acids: CASKGDSSGNTIYF. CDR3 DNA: TGTGCCAGCAAGGGGGACAGCTCTGGAAACACCATATATTTT. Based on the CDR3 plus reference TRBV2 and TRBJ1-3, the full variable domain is EPEVTQTPSHQVTQMGQEVILRCVPISNHLYFYWYRQILGQKVEFLVSFYNNEISEKSEIFDDQFSVERPDGSNFTLKIRSTKLEDSAMYFCASKGDSSGNTIYFGEGSWLTVV.

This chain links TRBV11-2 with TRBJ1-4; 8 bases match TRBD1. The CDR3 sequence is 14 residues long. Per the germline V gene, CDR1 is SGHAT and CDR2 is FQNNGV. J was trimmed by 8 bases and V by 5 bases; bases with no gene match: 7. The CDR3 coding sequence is TGTGCCAGCAGCCTAGGACAGGGATACGAAAAACTGTTTTTT. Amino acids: CASSLGQGYEKLFF.

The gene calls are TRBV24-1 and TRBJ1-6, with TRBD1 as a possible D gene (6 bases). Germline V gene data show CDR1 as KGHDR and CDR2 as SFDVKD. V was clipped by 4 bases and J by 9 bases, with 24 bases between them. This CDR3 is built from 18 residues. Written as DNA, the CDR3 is TGTGCCACCAGTGACTCTAGGACAGCTACAGGGTGGAGTTCACCCCTCCACTTT. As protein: CATSDSRTATGWSSPLHF.

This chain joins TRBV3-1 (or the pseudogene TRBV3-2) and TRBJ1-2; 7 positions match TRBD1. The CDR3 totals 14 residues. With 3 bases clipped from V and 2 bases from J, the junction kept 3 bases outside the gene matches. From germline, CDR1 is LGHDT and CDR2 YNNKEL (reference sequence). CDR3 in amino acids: CASSHLQGNYGYTF. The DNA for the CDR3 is TGTGCCAGCAGCCACTTACAGGGGAACTATGGCTACACCTTC.

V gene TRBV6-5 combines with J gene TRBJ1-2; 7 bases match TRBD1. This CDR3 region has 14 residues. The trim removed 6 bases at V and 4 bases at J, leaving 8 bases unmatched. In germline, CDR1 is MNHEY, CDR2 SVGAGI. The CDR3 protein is CASRDKGQIYGYTF. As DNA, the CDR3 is TGTGCCAGCAGAGATAAGGGACAGATCTATGGCTACACCTTC.

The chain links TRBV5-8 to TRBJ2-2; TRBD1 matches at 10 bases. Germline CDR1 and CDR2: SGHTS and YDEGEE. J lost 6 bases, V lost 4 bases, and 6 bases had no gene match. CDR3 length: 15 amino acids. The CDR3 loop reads CASSPRQGASGELFF. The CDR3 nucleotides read TGTGCCAGCAGCCCAAGACAGGGGGCGTCCGGGGAGCTGTTTTTT.

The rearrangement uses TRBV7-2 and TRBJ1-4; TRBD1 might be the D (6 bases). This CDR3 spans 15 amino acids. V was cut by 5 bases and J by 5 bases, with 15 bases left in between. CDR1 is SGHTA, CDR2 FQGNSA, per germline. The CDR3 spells CASSPGTTKNEKLFF. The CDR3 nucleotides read TGTGCCAGCAGCCCCGGGACAACGAAAAATGAAAAACTGTTTTTT.

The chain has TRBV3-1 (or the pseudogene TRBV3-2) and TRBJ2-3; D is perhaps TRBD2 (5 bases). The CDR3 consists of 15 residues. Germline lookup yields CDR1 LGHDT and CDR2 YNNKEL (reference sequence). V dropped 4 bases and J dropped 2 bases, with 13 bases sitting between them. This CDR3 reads CASSLGPGNTDTQYF. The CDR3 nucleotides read TGTGCCAGCAGCCTAGGGCCCGGGAACACAGATACGCAGTATTTT.

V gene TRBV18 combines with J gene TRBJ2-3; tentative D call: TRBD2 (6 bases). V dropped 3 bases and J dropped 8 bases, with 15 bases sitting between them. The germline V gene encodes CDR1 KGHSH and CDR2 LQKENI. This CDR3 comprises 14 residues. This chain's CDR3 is CASSPGEETFTQYF. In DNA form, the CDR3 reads TGTGCCAGCTCACCGGGGGAGGAAACTTTTACGCAGTATTTT.

The CDR3 nucleotides read TGTGCCAGCAGCCCCATAAGTACAGGGCCCTACGAGCAGTACTTC. Translating gives CASSPISTGPYEQYF. V and J are TRBV3-1 (or the pseudogene TRBV3-2) and TRBJ2-7; a weak D match, TRBD1 (6 bases). Trimming stripped 4 bases from V and 2 bases from J, with 15 bases between. This CDR3 contains 15 residues. Germline V lookup: CDR1 LGHDT, CDR2 YNNKEL (reference sequence).

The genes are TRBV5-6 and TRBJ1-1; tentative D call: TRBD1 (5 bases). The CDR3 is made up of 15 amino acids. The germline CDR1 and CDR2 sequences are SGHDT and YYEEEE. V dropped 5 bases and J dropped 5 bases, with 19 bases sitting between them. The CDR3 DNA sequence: TGTGCCAGCAGGGGGCTGCCGCTGGAAGGGACTGAAGCTTTCTTT. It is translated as CASRGLPLEGTEAFF.

CDR3 sequence (DNA): TGCGCCAGCAGCTTGGGGAATGCAGGGGTTCCTGGAAACACCATATATTTT. Its translation: CASSLGNAGVPGNTIYF. V is TRBV5-1 and J is TRBJ1-3, with D possibly TRBD1 on 6 matching bases. Germline CDR1 is SGHRS and CDR2 is YFSETQ. V was shortened by 0 bases and J by 2 bases, with 15 bases between the two germline ends. The CDR3 runs 17 residues.

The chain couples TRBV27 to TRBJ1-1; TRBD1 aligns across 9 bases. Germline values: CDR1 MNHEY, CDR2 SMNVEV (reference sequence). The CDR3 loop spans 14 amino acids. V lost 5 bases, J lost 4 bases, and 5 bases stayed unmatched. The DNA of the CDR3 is TGTGCCAGCAGTGCGAACAGGGGGCCCACTGAAGCTTTCTTT. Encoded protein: CASSANRGPTEAFF.

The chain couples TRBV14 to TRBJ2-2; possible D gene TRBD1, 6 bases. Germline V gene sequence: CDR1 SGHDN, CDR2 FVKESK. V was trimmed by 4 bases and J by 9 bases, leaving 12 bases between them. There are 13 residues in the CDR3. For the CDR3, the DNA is TGTGCCAGCAGCCTCGTATGGGGGCGGGAGCTGTTTTTT. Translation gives CASSLVWGRELFF.

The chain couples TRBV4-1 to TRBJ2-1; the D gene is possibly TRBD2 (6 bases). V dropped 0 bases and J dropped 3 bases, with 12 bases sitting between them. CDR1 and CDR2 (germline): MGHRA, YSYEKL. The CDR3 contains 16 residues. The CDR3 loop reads CASSQDRRGSYNEQFF. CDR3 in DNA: TGCGCCAGCAGCCAAGATCGTCGGGGGAGCTACAATGAGCAGTTCTTC.

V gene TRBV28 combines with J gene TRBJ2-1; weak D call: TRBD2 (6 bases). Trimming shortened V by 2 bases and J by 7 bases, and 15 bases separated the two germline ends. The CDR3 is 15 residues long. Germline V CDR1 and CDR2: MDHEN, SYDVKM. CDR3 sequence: CASSLDLGSTNEQFF. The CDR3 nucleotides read TGTGCCAGCAGTTTAGACCTCGGGAGTACGAATGAGCAGTTCTTC.